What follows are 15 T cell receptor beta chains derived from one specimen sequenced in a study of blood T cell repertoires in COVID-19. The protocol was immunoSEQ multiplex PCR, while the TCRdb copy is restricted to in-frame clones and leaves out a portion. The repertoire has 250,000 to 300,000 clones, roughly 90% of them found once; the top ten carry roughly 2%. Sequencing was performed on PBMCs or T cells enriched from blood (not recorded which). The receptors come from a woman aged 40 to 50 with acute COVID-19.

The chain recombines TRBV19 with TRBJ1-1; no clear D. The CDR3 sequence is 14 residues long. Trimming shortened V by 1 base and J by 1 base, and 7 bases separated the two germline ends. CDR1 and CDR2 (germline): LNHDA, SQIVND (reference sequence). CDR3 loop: CASSIAPGNTEAFF. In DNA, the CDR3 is TGTGCCAGTAGTATAGCACCGGGGAACACTGAAGCTTTCTTT.

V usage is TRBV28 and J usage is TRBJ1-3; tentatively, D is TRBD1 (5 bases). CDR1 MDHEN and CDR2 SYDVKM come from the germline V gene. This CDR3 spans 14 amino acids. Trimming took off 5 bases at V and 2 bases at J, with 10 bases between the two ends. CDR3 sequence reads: CASSEGTPGNTIYF. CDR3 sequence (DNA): TGTGCCAGCAGTGAAGGGACTCCTGGAAACACCATATATTTT.

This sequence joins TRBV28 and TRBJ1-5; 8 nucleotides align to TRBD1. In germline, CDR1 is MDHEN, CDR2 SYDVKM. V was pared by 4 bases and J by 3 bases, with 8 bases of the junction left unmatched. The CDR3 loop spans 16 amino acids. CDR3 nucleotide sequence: TGTGCCAGCAGTTCCCGGGACAGGAGTCTCAATCAGCCCCAGCATTTT. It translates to CASSSRDRSLNQPQHF.

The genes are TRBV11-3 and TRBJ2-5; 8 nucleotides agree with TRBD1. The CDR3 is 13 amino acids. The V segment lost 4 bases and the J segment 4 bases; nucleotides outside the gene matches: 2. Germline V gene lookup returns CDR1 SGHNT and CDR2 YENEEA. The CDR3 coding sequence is TGTGCCAGCAGCTGGACAGGGCGAGAGACCCAGTACTTC. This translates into CASSWTGRETQYF. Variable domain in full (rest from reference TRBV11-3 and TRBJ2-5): EAGVVQSPRYKIIEKKQPVAFWCNPISGHNTLYWYLQNLGQGPELLIRYENEEAVDDSQLPKDRFSAERLKGVDSTLKIQPAELGDSAVYLCASSWTGRETQYFGPGTRLLVL.

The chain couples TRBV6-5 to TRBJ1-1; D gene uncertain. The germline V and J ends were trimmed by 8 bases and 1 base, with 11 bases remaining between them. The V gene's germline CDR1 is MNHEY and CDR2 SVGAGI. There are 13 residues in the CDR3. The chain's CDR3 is CASDEAGNTEAFF. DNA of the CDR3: TGTGCCAGCGACGAGGCGGGGAACACTGAAGCTTTCTTT.

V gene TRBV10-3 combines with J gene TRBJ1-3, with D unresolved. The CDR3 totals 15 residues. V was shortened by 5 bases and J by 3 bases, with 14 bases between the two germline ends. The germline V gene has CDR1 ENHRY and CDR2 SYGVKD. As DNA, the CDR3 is TGTGCCATCAGTCCCTCCTGGACTGATGGAAACACCATATATTTT. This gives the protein CAISPSWTDGNTIYF.

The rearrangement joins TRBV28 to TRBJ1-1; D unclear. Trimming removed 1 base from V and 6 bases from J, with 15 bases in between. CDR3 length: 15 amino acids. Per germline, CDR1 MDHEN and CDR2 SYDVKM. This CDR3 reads CASSLSRGGKAEAFF. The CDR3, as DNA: TGTGCCAGCAGTTTATCTCGGGGAGGAAAGGCTGAAGCTTTCTTT.

The CDR3 DNA sequence: TGCGCCAGCAGCTGGGGGGGGACTTTTGAGCAGTTCTTC. As protein: CASSWGGTFEQFF. The rearrangement joins TRBV5-1 to TRBJ2-1; 7 bases match TRBD2. Trimming removed 3 bases from V and 9 bases from J; junction bases left unmatched: 6. The germline V gene encodes CDR1 SGHRS and CDR2 YFSETQ. CDR3 length equals 13 residues.

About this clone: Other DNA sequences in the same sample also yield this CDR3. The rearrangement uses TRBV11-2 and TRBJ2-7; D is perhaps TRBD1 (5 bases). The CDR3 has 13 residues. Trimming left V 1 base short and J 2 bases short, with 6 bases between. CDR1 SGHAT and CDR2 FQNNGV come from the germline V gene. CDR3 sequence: CASSLGQTYEQYF. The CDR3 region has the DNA TGTGCCAGCAGCTTAGGACAGACCTACGAGCAGTACTTC.

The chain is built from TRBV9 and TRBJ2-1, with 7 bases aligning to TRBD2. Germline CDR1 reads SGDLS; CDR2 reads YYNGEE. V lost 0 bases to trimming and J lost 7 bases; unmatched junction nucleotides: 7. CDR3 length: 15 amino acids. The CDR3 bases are TGTGCCAGCAGCGTAGAGGGGTGGGGAGGGAATGAGCAGTTCTTC. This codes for CASSVEGWGGNEQFF.

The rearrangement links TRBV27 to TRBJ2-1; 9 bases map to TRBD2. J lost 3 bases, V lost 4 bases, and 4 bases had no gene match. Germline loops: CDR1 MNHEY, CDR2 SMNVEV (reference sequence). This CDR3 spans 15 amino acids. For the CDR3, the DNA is TGTGCCAGCAGTTCCACTAGCGGGTTCTACAATGAGCAGTTCTTC. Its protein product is CASSSTSGFYNEQFF.

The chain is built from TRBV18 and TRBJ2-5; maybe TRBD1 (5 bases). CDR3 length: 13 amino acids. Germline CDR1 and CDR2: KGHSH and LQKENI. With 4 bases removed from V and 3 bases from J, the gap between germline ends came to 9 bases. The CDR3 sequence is CASSRVREETQYF. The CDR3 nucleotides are TGTGCCAGCTCACGGGTCAGGGAAGAGACCCAGTACTTC.

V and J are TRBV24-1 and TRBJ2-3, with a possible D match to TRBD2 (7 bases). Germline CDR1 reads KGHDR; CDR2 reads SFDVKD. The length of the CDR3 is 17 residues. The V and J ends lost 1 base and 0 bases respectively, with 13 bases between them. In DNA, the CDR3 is TGTGCCACCAGTGATTTAAGGGGGGGATCTAGCACAGATACGCAGTATTTT. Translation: CATSDLRGGSSTDTQYF.

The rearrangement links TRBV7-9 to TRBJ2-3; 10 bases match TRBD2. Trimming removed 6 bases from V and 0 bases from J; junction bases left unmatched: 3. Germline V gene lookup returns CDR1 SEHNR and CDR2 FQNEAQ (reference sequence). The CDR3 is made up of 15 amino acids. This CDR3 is CASRLSGRSTDTQYF. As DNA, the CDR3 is TGTGCCAGCAGACTTAGCGGGAGGAGCACAGATACGCAGTATTTT.

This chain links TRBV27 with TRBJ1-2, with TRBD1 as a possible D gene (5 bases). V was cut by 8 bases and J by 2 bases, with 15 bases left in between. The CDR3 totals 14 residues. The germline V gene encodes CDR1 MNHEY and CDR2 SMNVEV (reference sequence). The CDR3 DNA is TGTGCCAGCGGGGGGATTCAGGACAACTATGGCTACACCTTC. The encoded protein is CASGGIQDNYGYTF.